The T cell receptor (beta chain) under discussion was sequenced for a study of cytomegalovirus exposure and HLA in healthy donors. The study's findings and limits: Most TCR beta V segments were productive about 87% or about 30% of the time in an earlier analysis.

About this clone itself: The target antigen is unknown.

The CDR3 is 12 amino acids. V shed 0 bases and J shed 9 bases, with 7 bases lying between them. CDR1 SGHNT and CDR2 YYREEE come from the germline V gene (reference sequence). Regarding donors, all were healthy bone marrow donors. This PCR relied on a set of 60 Vbeta primers and 13 Jbeta primers. Generated by immunoSEQ multiplex PCR, the TCRdb table keeps only in-frame clones and is missing some. The sample includes 200,000 to 250,000 clones, about 80% of them seen just once. This chain connects TRBV5-4 to TRBJ2-1; D is possibly TRBD1 (5 bases). The specimen was PBMCs. This TCR was sampled from a woman aged 55-70 years in good health and CMV-seropositive. Here the CDR3 reads CASSLDRFEQFF. In nucleotides, the CDR3 is TGTGCCAGCAGCTTGGACAGGTTTGAGCAGTTCTTC.